Listed below are T cell receptor beta chains from one sample, sequenced in a study of T cell responses to AZD1222 COVID-19 vaccine. TCRdb's table, derived via immunoSEQ multiplex PCR, lists solely in-frame clones and lacks some. This table holds 50,000 to 65,000 clones, over 75% found once. The input for sequencing was peripheral blood, taken 28 days after the second AZD1222 dose. These receptor sequences come from an adult who received the AZD1222 COVID-19 vaccine. The CDR3 runs from the conserved cysteine through the conserved F or W. Each record gives: J gene, D gene, V gene, clone size, CDR3 DNA, CDR3 protein. D genes are given only for firm matches. A clone size is listed for some rows: how often the clone was seen (once, few, many), or a class if it is expanded.

J: TRBJ1-3; D: -; V: TRBV9; size: -; DNA: TGTGCCAGCAGCGTAGAGGGAGGTTTCGGAAACACCATATATTTT; CDR3: CASSVEGGFGNTIYF
J: TRBJ2-7; D: TRBD2; V: TRBV28; size: -; DNA: TGTGCCAGCAGTTCCTGGACTAGCGGGAGGACCTACGAGCAGTACTTC; CDR3: CASSSWTSGRTYEQYF
J: TRBJ2-2; D: -; V: TRBV24-1; size: -; DNA: TGTGCCACCAGTGAGGGTAGCTTAGGGTGGGCCACCGGGGAGCTGTTTTTT; CDR3: CATSEGSLGWATGELFF
J: TRBJ2-1; D: -; V: TRBV7-9; size: -; DNA: TGTGCCCTTAATCAGGCCCACAATGAGCAGTTCTTC; CDR3: CALNQAHNEQFF
J: TRBJ2-5; D: -; V: TRBV29-1; size: -; DNA: TGCAGCGCCCAACCGGGGGAGACCCAGTACTTC; CDR3: CSAQPGETQYF
J: TRBJ2-2; D: TRBD1; V: TRBV7-2; size: -; DNA: TGTGCCAGTACACAGGGGGCGAAGGTCGGGGAGCTGTTTTTT; CDR3: CASTQGAKVGELFF
J: TRBJ2-3; D: -; V: TRBV3-1/TRBV3-2; size: -; DNA: TGTGCCAGCAGCCAACGGACGAAAATGGGATCACTCACAGATACGCAGTATTTT; CDR3: CASSQRTKMGSLTDTQYF
J: TRBJ2-7; D: TRBD1; V: TRBV27; size: -; DNA: TGTGCCAGCAGTAATCCTCCCGGACAGGGGGCTCTCGAGCAGTACTTC; CDR3: CASSNPPGQGALEQYF
J: TRBJ2-7; D: -; V: TRBV12-3/TRBV12-4; size: once; DNA: TGTGCCAGCTGTGACAGCAACTCCTACGAGCAGTACTTC; CDR3: CASCDSNSYEQYF
J: TRBJ2-2; D: TRBD1; V: TRBV27; size: -; DNA: TGTGCCAGCGGACAGGGGGCAGGCGGGGAGCTGTTTTTT; CDR3: CASGQGAGGELFF
J: TRBJ2-6; D: -; V: TRBV6-5; size: -; DNA: TGTGCCAGCAGTTACTCTGTCGGAACCGGGGCCAACGTCCTGACTTTC; CDR3: CASSYSVGTGANVLTF
J: TRBJ2-4; D: -; V: TRBV6-4; size: -; DNA: TGTGCCAGCAAAGGGTCATTCCCCGAAGGACAGCGTGTAGGAAACATTCAGTACTTC; CDR3: CASKGSFPEGQRVGNIQYF
J: TRBJ2-5; D: -; V: TRBV25-1; size: -; DNA: TGTGCCAGCAGTGAATACAAAGGGCAAGAGACCCAGTACTTC; CDR3: CASSEYKGQETQYF
J: TRBJ1-2; D: -; V: TRBV5-1; size: -; DNA: TGCGCCAGCAGCTTGGGTCAGGGGACCTATGGCTACACCTTC; CDR3: CASSLGQGTYGYTF
J: TRBJ2-7; D: -; V: TRBV27; size: -; DNA: TGTGCCAGCAGTTTCCGTGATCACGAGCAGTACTTC; CDR3: CASSFRDHEQYF
J: TRBJ1-5; D: TRBD1; V: TRBV27; size: -; DNA: TGTGCCAGCAGTATGATCCGGGACAGTTATCAGCCCCAGCATTTT; CDR3: CASSMIRDSYQPQHF
J: TRBJ1-3; D: TRBD1; V: TRBV7-9; size: -; DNA: TGTGCCAGCAGCTATATACAGGGGGCTGGAAACACCATATATTTT; CDR3: CASSYIQGAGNTIYF
J: TRBJ2-4; D: -; V: TRBV7-3; size: -; DNA: TGTGCCAGCAGCCGAGCTGAGATAGCCAAAAACATTCAGTACTTC; CDR3: CASSRAEIAKNIQYF
J: TRBJ2-3; D: TRBD1; V: TRBV28; size: -; DNA: TGTGCCAGCAGCAGCGAGGGGGCACCCACAGATACGCAGTATTTT; CDR3: CASSSEGAPTDTQYF
J: TRBJ2-3; D: -; V: TRBV4-3; size: -; DNA: TGCGCCAGCAGCCCCGCCGGAGGGGCCACAGATACGCAGTATTTT; CDR3: CASSPAGGATDTQYF
J: TRBJ2-2; D: TRBD1; V: TRBV19; size: -; DNA: TGTGCCAGTCTTCAGGGGGCATCGGTGAACACCGGGGAGCTGTTTTTT; CDR3: CASLQGASVNTGELFF
J: TRBJ2-2; D: TRBD1; V: TRBV19; size: -; DNA: TGTGCCAGTAGTAGACAGGGGTCCCCGAACACCGGGGAGCTGTTTTTT; CDR3: CASSRQGSPNTGELFF
J: TRBJ2-4; D: -; V: TRBV5-1; size: once; DNA: TGCGCCAGCAGCCCCGGACCTCTAGCCAAAAACATTCAGTACTTC; CDR3: CASSPGPLAKNIQYF
J: TRBJ2-7; D: TRBD1; V: TRBV29-1; size: -; DNA: TGCAGCGTTGAGTCGCCAGGGACAGGGGAAATCTACGAGCAGTACTTC; CDR3: CSVESPGTGEIYEQYF
J: TRBJ1-4; D: -; V: TRBV7-2; size: few; DNA: TGTGCCAGCAGTACTTTCTTGGGGGAAAAACTGTTTTTT; CDR3: CASSTFLGEKLFF
J: TRBJ2-2; D: TRBD1; V: TRBV28; size: -; DNA: TGTGCCAGCACCCGACAGGGCGGAACCGGGGAGCTGTTTTTT; CDR3: CASTRQGGTGELFF
J: TRBJ2-1; D: -; V: TRBV7-2; size: once; DNA: TGTGCCAGCAGCGGAGGGACAGTGCCTCTCAATGAGCAGTTCTTC; CDR3: CASSGGTVPLNEQFF
J: TRBJ1-1; D: TRBD1; V: TRBV6-2/TRBV6-3; size: -; DNA: TGTGCCAGCAGTTCAATTGCGACAGGGATAGTGGCCACTGAAGCTTTCTTT; CDR3: CASSSIATGIVATEAFF
J: TRBJ2-7; D: TRBD1; V: TRBV19; size: -; DNA: TGTGCCAGTAGGGCCTCGGGACAGGGGGCCGCCTACGAGCAGTACTTC; CDR3: CASRASGQGAAYEQYF
J: TRBJ2-7; D: TRBD2; V: TRBV10-3; size: -; DNA: TGTGCCATCAGTGAGCCCCCCGGGACTAGCGGGTCCTCCTACGAGCAGTACTTC; CDR3: CAISEPPGTSGSSYEQYF
J: TRBJ2-3; D: -; V: TRBV6-5; size: -; DNA: TGTGCCAGCCTCGGGCGGGGCCTCACAGATACGCAGTATTTT; CDR3: CASLGRGLTDTQYF
J: TRBJ1-4; D: -; V: TRBV10-3; size: -; DNA: TGTGCCACTCGGGACGGTCAGTTGCTGTTTTTT; CDR3: CATRDGQLLFF
J: TRBJ1-1; D: -; V: TRBV7-2; size: -; DNA: TGTGCCAGCAGCCCTAGGAGGACAGCGAACACTGAAGCTTTCTTT; CDR3: CASSPRRTANTEAFF
J: TRBJ1-4; D: -; V: TRBV6-5; size: -; DNA: TGTGCCAGCAGTTATCGAGGGGGAGGTGAAAAACTGTTTTTT; CDR3: CASSYRGGGEKLFF
J: TRBJ1-1; D: -; V: TRBV16; size: -; DNA: TGTGCCAGCAGCCCTATACAGGGCGCTGAAGCTTTCTTT; CDR3: CASSPIQGAEAFF
J: TRBJ1-5; D: -; V: TRBV28; size: -; DNA: TGTGCCAGCAGGAGGACGGACCAGCCCCAGCATTTT; CDR3: CASRRTDQPQHF
J: TRBJ2-2; D: -; V: TRBV25-1; size: -; DNA: TGTGCCAGCAGTCCACCCAAAGGGGTCACCGGGGAGCTGTTTTTT; CDR3: CASSPPKGVTGELFF
J: TRBJ2-7; D: TRBD2; V: TRBV15; size: -; DNA: TGTGCCACCAGCAGAGGGGAGGGCCTCACGGCCGAGCAGTACTTC; CDR3: CATSRGEGLTAEQYF
J: TRBJ2-7; D: TRBD2; V: TRBV5-1; size: -; DNA: TGCGCCAGCAGCCCTCCTAGCGGGAGATACGAGCAGTACTTC; CDR3: CASSPPSGRYEQYF
J: TRBJ1-1; D: -; V: TRBV6-5; size: -; DNA: TGTGCCAGCAGGCCGAAGAACACTGAAGCTTTCTTT; CDR3: CASRPKNTEAFF
J: TRBJ2-2; D: TRBD2; V: TRBV18; size: -; DNA: TGTGCCAGCTCACCGGACGGGAGGACCGGGGAGCTGTTTTTT; CDR3: CASSPDGRTGELFF
J: TRBJ2-4; D: -; V: TRBV5-6; size: -; DNA: TGTGCCAGCAGCCTACCCGGAGGGGCGGGGGCCAAAAACATTCAGTACTTC; CDR3: CASSLPGGAGAKNIQYF
J: TRBJ2-7; D: TRBD2; V: TRBV4-2; size: once; DNA: TGTGCCAGCAGCCCGGGGGGGGAGCAGTACTTC; CDR3: CASSPGGEQYF